This T cell receptor (beta chain) was recovered during a study of T cells after somatic rescue of genetic block. The protocol was immunoSEQ multiplex PCR, while the TCRdb copy is restricted to in-frame clones and leaves out a portion. Altogether roughly 120,000 clones are present, 90% to 95% being singletons, with the ten largest covering less than 1.5%. V was shortened by 1 base and J by 3 bases, with 15 bases between the two germline ends. CDR1 and CDR2 (germline): MGHRA, YSYEKL. The CDR3 is 17 amino acids. The material sequenced was peripheral blood mononuclear cells (PBMCs). The V and J genes are TRBV4-1 and TRBJ1-4; TRBD1 is a possible D gene (5 bases). The sequence derives from a woman between 18 and 29 years old. DNA for the CDR3: TGCGCCAGCAGCCAAGGAGGGGAGGGGTACTCTAATGAAAAACTGTTTTTT. Translated: CASSQGGEGYSNEKLFF.